The clone carrying this TCR beta chain was seen more than once but under ten times. Trimming cost V 0 bases and J 0 bases, with 10 bases left between them. The CDR3 loop spans 16 amino acids. The germline gives CDR1 SGHRS, CDR2 YFSETQ. The data belong to a study of T cells in Graves' hyperthyroidism and ophthalmopathy. The CDR3 regions of TCR beta were amplified from RNA transcripts. TCR CDR3 regions were first amplified by RT-PCR with HTBI primers. MiXCR, applied by TCRdb to the multiplex PCR reads, yields one record per CDR3 protein. Among approximately 720,000 distinct CDR3 sequences listed, around 19% were seen once. Fresh peripheral blood, 8 to 10 ml, was the source of the PBMCs.

The sample was blood. This receptor was taken from a woman aged 45-65 years with Graves' hyperthyroidism that later progressed to Graves' ophthalmopathy. The rearrangement links TRBV5-1 to TRBJ2-1; a weak D match, TRBD2 (5 bases). The CDR3 here is CASSLDRGRSYNEQFF. For the CDR3, the DNA is TGCGCCAGCAGCTTGGACCGGGGTCGCTCCTACAATGAGCAGTTCTTC.